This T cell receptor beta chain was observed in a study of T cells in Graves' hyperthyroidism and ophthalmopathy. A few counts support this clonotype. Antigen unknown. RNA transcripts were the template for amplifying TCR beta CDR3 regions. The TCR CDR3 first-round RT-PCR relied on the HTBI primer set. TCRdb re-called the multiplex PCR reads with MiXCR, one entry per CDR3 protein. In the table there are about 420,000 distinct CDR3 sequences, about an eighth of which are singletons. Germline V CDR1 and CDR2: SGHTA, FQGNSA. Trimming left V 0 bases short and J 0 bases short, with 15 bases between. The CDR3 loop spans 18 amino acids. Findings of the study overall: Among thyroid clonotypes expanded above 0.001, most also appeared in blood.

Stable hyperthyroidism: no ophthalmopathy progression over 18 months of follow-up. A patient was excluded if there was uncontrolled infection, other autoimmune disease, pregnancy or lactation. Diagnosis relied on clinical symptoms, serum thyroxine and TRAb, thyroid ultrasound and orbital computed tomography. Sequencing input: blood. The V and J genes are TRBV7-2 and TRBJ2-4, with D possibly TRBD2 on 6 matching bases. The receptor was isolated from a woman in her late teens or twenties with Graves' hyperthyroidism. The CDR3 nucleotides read TGTGCCAGCAGCTTAGCCGCGGGACCCACGATAGCCAAAAACATTCAGTACTTC. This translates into CASSLAAGPTIAKNIQYF.